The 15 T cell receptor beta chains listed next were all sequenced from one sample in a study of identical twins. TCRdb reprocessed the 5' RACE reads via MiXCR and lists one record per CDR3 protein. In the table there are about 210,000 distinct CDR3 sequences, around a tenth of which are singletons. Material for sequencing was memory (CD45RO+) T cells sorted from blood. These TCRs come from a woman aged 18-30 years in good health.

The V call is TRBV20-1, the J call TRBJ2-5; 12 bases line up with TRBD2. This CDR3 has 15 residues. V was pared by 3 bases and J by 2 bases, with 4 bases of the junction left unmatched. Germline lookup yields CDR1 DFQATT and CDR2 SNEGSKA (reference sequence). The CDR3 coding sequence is TGCAGTGCTAGCCCGACTAGCGGGGGACAAGAGACCCAGTACTTC. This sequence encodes CSASPTSGGQETQYF.

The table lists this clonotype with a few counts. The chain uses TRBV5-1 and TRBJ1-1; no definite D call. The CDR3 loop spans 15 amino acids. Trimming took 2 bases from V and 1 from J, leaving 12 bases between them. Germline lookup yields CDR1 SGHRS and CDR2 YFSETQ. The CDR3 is CASSFLVGGNTEAFF. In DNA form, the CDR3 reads TGCGCCAGCAGCTTTCTAGTAGGCGGGAACACTGAAGCTTTCTTT.

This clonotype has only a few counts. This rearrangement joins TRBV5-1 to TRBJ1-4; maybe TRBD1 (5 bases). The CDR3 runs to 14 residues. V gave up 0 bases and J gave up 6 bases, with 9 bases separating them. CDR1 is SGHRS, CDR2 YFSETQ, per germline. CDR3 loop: CASSLVRGDEKLFF. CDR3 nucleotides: TGCGCCAGCAGCTTGGTTCGGGGGGATGAAAAACTGTTTTTT.

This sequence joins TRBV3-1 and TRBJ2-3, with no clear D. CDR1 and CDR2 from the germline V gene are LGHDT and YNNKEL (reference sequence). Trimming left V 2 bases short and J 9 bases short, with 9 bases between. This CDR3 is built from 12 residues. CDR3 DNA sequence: TGTGCCAGCAGCCAATCGTTTGGGACGCAGTATTTT. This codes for CASSQSFGTQYF.

The CDR3 region is CSARDRPGQLSNQPQHF. The DNA for the CDR3 is TGCAGTGCTAGAGATCGCCCAGGACAGTTAAGCAATCAGCCCCAGCATTTT. The J gene is TRBJ1-5, the V gene TRBV20-1; TRBD1 might be the D (6 bases). Trimming cost V 0 bases and J 1 base, with 16 bases left between them. This CDR3 comprises 17 residues. The germline V gene has CDR1 DFQATT and CDR2 SNEGSKA (reference sequence).

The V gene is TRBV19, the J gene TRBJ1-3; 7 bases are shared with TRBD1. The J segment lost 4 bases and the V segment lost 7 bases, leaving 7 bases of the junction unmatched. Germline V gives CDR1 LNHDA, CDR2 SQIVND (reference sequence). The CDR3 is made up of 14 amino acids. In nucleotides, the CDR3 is TGTGCCAGTATAGCACAGGGGTTCGGAAACACCATATATTTT. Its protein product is CASIAQGFGNTIYF.

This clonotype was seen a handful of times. The CDR3: CASSYFRGGTGELFF. The DNA for the CDR3 is TGTGCCAGCAGTTATTTCAGGGGTGGCACCGGGGAGCTGTTTTTT. The chain joins TRBV6-2 or TRBV6-3 to TRBJ2-2; D possibly corresponds to TRBD1 (6 bases). Germline-derived CDR1 and CDR2 are MNHEY and SVGEGT. CDR3 length: 15 residues. Trimming pared 3 bases from V and 4 bases from J, leaving 12 bases between.

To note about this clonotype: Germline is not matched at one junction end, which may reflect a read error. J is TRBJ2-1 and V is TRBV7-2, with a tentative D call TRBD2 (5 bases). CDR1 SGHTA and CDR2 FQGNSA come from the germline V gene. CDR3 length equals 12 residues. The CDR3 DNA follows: TGTGCCAGCAGCTTAGTCTCGGGGAGAGTTCTCTTC. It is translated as CASSLVSGRVLF. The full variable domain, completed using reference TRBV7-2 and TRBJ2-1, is GAGVSQSPSNKVTEKGKDVELRCDPISGHTALYWYRQSLGQGLEFLIYFQGNSAPDKSGLPSDRFSAERTGGSVSTLTIQRTQQEDSAVYLCASSLVSGRVLFGPGTRLTVL.

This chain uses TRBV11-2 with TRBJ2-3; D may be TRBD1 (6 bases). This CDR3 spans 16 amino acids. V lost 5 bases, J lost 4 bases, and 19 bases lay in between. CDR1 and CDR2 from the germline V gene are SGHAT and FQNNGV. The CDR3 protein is CASSPNLATGSDTQYF. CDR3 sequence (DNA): TGTGCCAGCAGCCCTAATCTAGCTACAGGGTCAGATACGCAGTATTTT.

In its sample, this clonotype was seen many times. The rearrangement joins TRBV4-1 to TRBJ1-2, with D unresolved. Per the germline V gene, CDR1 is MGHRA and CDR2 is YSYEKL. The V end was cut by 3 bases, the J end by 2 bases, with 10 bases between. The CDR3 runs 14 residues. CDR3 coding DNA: TGCGCCAGCAGCCAGGAGACGCTAAACTATGGCTACACCTTC. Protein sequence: CASSQETLNYGYTF.

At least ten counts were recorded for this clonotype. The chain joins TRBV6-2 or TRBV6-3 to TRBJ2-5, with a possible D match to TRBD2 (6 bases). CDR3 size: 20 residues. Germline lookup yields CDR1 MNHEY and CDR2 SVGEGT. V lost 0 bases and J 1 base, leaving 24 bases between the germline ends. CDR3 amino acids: CASSYSKGGPAAIFQETQYF. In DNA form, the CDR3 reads TGTGCCAGCAGTTACTCGAAAGGAGGGCCAGCGGCAATTTTCCAAGAGACCCAGTACTTC.

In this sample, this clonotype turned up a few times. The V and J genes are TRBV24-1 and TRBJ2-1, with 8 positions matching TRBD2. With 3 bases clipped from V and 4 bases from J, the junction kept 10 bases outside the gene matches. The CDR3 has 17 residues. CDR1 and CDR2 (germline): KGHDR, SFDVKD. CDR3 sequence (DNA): TGTGCCACCAGTGATAAATCAGGACTAGCAGCTTACAATGAGCAGTTCTTC. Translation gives CATSDKSGLAAYNEQFF.

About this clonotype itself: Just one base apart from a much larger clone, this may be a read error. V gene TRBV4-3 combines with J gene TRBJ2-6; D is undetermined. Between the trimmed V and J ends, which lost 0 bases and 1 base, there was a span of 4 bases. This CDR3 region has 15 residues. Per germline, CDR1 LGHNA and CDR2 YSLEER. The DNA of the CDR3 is TGCGCCAGCAGCCAAGAGAGGTCTGGGGCCAACGTCCTGACTTTC. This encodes CASSQERSGANVLTF.

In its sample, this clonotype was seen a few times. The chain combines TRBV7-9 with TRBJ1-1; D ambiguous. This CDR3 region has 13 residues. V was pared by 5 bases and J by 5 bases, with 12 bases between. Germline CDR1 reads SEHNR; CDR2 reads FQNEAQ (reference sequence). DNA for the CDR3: TGTGCCAGCAGCCGCGAGTCTGGGACTGAAGCTTTCTTT. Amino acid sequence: CASSRESGTEAFF.

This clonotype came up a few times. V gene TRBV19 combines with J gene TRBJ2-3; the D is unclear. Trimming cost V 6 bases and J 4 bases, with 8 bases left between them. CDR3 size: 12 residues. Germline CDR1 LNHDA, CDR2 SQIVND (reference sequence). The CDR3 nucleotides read TGTGCCAGTAGGGATCCCTCAGATACGCAGTATTTT. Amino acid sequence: CASRDPSDTQYF. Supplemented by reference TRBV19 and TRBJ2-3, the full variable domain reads DGGITQSPKYLFRKEGQNVTLSCEQNLNHDAMYWYRQDPGQGLRLIYYSQIVNDFQKGDIAEGYSVSREKKESFPLTVTSAQKNPTAFYLCASRDPSDTQYFGPGTRLTVL.